This is a list of T cell receptor beta chains from one sample in a study of T cells in localized non-small cell lung cancer. Data came from immunoSEQ multiplex PCR; TCRdb stores just in-frame clones and leaves some out. The table has roughly 34,000 clones, approximately 86% seen once. This specimen was peripheral blood mononuclear cells, taken before any cancer treatment. These receptors all come from a man aged 40-75 years with stage III lung adenocarcinoma. The CDR3 runs from the conserved cysteine through the conserved F or W. The order of the fields is CDR3 protein, CDR3 DNA, D gene, J gene, clone size, V gene. D genes are given only for firm matches. Not all rows give a size; the values are once, few, many and, for expanded clones, a class.

CASSFPARDNSYEQYF,TGTGCCAGCAGCTTTCCGGCCCGGGACAACTCCTACGAGCAGTACTTC,-,TRBJ2-7,-,TRBV7-9
CASSMLAGGRYNEQFF,TGTGCCAGTAGTATGCTAGCGGGGGGACGCTACAATGAGCAGTTCTTC,TRBD2,TRBJ2-1,-,TRBV19
CASSSQGATGYTF,TGTGCCAGCAGCTCGCAGGGGGCTACCGGCTACACCTTC,TRBD1,TRBJ1-2,-,TRBV7-2
CASSLWSRGTQETQYF,TGTGCCAGCAGCTTATGGTCGCGGGGTACTCAAGAGACCCAGTACTTC,-,TRBJ2-5,-,TRBV7-2
CASSLAPRGREQYF,TGCGCCAGCAGCTTGGCCCCCAGGGGGCGCGAGCAGTACTTC,TRBD1,TRBJ2-7,-,TRBV5-1
CASSLERVNYGYTF,TGTGCCAGCAGCTTAGAGAGGGTTAACTATGGCTACACCTTC,-,TRBJ1-2,-,TRBV7-2
CASSATRRSNTGELFF,TGTGCCAGCAGCGCCACTAGGCGCAGTAACACCGGGGAGCTGTTTTTT,-,TRBJ2-2,-,TRBV7-2
CASSFRDRTNYGYTF,TGTGCCAGCAGCTTTCGGGACCGAACAAACTATGGCTACACCTTC,-,TRBJ1-2,-,TRBV7-2
CASSHNTDTQYF,TGTGCCAGCAGCCACAACACAGATACGCAGTATTTT,-,TRBJ2-3,-,TRBV7-9
CASSPPPGTNQPQHF,TGTGCCAGCTCACCACCCCCCGGGACTAATCAGCCCCAGCATTTT,-,TRBJ1-5,-,TRBV18
CASRGGGTYNEQFF,TGTGCCAGCAGGGGCGGGGGGACCTACAATGAGCAGTTCTTC,TRBD2,TRBJ2-1,-,TRBV5-4
CASSLNLWESPLHF,TGTGCCAGCAGTTTAAATCTCTGGGAATCACCCCTCCACTTT,-,TRBJ1-6,-,TRBV27
CASSSFAGANVLTF,TGCGCCAGCAGCTCGTTCGCTGGGGCCAACGTCCTGACTTTC,-,TRBJ2-6,few,TRBV5-1
CASSSRGRGSTGELFF,TGTGCCAGCAGCTCAAGAGGCCGGGGAAGTACCGGGGAGCTGTTTTTT,-,TRBJ2-2,-,TRBV5-6
CASSTEAWNLYGYTF,TGTGCCAGCAGTACGGAGGCTTGGAACCTTTATGGCTACACCTTC,-,TRBJ1-2,-,TRBV11-2
CASSEDRSSYNEQFF,TGTGCCAGCAGCGAGGACAGGAGCTCCTACAATGAGCAGTTCTTC,TRBD1,TRBJ2-1,-,TRBV25-1
CASSLPEKHTGELFF,TGTGCCAGCAGTTTACCAGAGAAACACACCGGGGAGCTGTTTTTT,-,TRBJ2-2,-,TRBV28
CASSSDRDYNEQFF,TGTGCCAGCAGCTCCGATAGGGACTACAATGAGCAGTTCTTC,-,TRBJ2-1,-,TRBV2
CASSSNRENSPLHF,TGTGCCAGCAGTTCGAACAGGGAAAATTCACCCCTCCACTTT,-,TRBJ1-6,-,TRBV6-5
CASSSPFGTGGSSLFF,TGTGCCAGCAGTTCCCCCTTTGGGACAGGGGGTTCATCGCTGTTTTTT,TRBD1,TRBJ1-4,-,TRBV6-6
CAVTKAGGYGYTF,TGTGCCGTCACCAAAGCAGGGGGCTATGGCTACACCTTC,TRBD1,TRBJ1-2,-,TRBV6-1
CASSLGVRGGAPDTQYF,TGTGCCAGCAGCTTAGGGGTGCGCGGGGGGGCCCCAGATACGCAGTATTTT,TRBD2,TRBJ2-3,-,TRBV11-3
CASSYGTGGVGQYF,TGTGCCAGCAGTTACGGAACAGGGGGAGTCGGGCAGTACTTC,TRBD1,TRBJ2-7,few,TRBV6-5
CASSYSTSGTEAFF,TGTGCCAGCAGTTACTCGACTTCGGGCACTGAAGCTTTCTTT,-,TRBJ1-1,-,TRBV6-6
CASSPAGGAFSDTEAFF,TGTGCCAGCTCACCTGCAGGGGGCGCTTTCTCGGACACTGAAGCTTTCTTT,TRBD1,TRBJ1-1,once,TRBV18
CASSLQGFVGTEAFF,TGTGCCAGCAGCTTACAGGGTTTCGTGGGCACTGAAGCTTTCTTT,-,TRBJ1-1,-,TRBV7-2
CASSRKWSSEKLFF,TGTGCCAGTAGTAGGAAGTGGTCGAGTGAAAAACTGTTTTTT,-,TRBJ1-4,-,TRBV19
CASSQEGTSGGREQFF,TGCGCCAGCAGCCAAGAGGGGACTAGCGGGGGCCGAGAGCAGTTCTTC,TRBD2,TRBJ2-1,-,TRBV4-3
CASIMNTEAFF,TGTGCCAGTATAATGAACACTGAAGCTTTCTTT,-,TRBJ1-1,-,TRBV6-5
CSVGAMGQPQHF,TGCAGCGTTGGAGCGATGGGTCAGCCCCAGCATTTT,-,TRBJ1-5,-,TRBV29-1
CASSDLKDRGYGYTF,TGTGCCAGCAGTGATCTTAAGGACAGGGGGTATGGCTACACCTTC,TRBD1,TRBJ1-2,once,TRBV6-4
CATSFPGGDTGYTF,TGTGCCACCTCCTTCCCCGGGGGCGATACTGGCTACACCTTC,-,TRBJ1-2,-,TRBV5-6
CASRLAGGTDTQYF,TGTGCCAGCAGGCTAGCGGGAGGCACAGATACGCAGTATTTT,TRBD2,TRBJ2-3,-,TRBV27
CASEARERNTIYF,TGTGCCAGCGAGGCGCGAGAAAGAAACACCATATATTTT,-,TRBJ1-3,-,TRBV6-6
CASSLDRVGETQYF,TGCGCCAGCAGCTTGGACAGGGTCGGGGAGACCCAGTACTTC,-,TRBJ2-5,-,TRBV5-1
CASSPGQGKRSNQPQHF,TGTGCCAGCAGCCCGGGGCAGGGTAAAAGGAGCAATCAGCCCCAGCATTTT,-,TRBJ1-5,-,TRBV5-6
CAWRAFNNSPLHF,TGTGCCTGGAGAGCGTTTAATAATTCACCCCTCCACTTT,-,TRBJ1-6,few,TRBV30
CASSQGYRIGSGANVLTF,TGCGCCAGCAGCCAAGGTTACAGGATTGGGTCTGGGGCCAACGTCCTGACTTTC,-,TRBJ2-6,-,TRBV4-3
CASSSAGGSTDTQYF,TGTGCCAGCAGCTCAGCCGGAGGCAGCACAGATACGCAGTATTTT,-,TRBJ2-3,-,TRBV5-4
CASSLQGARMNTEAFF,TGCGCCAGCAGCTTACAGGGGGCCCGCATGAACACTGAAGCTTTCTTT,TRBD1,TRBJ1-1,-,TRBV5-1
CASSYGQVNNEQFF,TGTGCCAGCAGTTACGGACAGGTAAACAATGAGCAGTTCTTC,TRBD1,TRBJ2-1,-,TRBV7-2
CASSFQREPWGTQYF,TGTGCCAGCAGCTTCCAAAGGGAACCCTGGGGGACCCAGTACTTC,-,TRBJ2-5,-,TRBV11-2
CASSLVEPHNEQFF,TGTGCCAGCAGCTTAGTTGAGCCCCACAATGAGCAGTTCTTC,-,TRBJ2-1,once,TRBV7-9
CSVARSEGAFF,TGCAGCGTAGCTCGAAGCGAGGGGGCTTTCTTT,-,TRBJ1-1,-,TRBV29-1
CAISGGMQYGYTF,TGTGCCATCAGTGGGGGGATGCAGTATGGCTACACCTTC,-,TRBJ1-2,-,TRBV10-3
CAWTASVLSNSPLHF,TGTGCCTGGACAGCTTCGGTCCTCTCTAATTCACCCCTCCACTTT,-,TRBJ1-6,-,TRBV2
CASSLTPANTGELFF,TGTGCCAGCAGCTTGACACCCGCGAACACCGGGGAGCTGTTTTTT,-,TRBJ2-2,-,TRBV5-6
CASSQDLTRRKFF,TGCGCCAGCAGCCAAGATCTCACACGGCGAAAGTTCTTC,-,TRBJ2-1,-,TRBV4-1
CASSLSGTGSYEQYF,TGTGCCAGCAGTCTATCCGGGACAGGGTCCTACGAGCAGTACTTC,TRBD1,TRBJ2-7,once,TRBV6-5
CASSIDGLNNEKLFF,TGTGCCAGTAGTATAGATGGGTTAAATAATGAAAAACTGTTTTTT,-,TRBJ1-4,-,TRBV19
CASSLAGSEGYTF,TGTGCCAGCAGCTTAGCAGGGAGTGAAGGCTACACCTTC,-,TRBJ1-2,-,TRBV7-9
CASSETGVRQETQYF,TGTGCCAGCTCAGAGACAGGAGTTCGGCAAGAGACCCAGTACTTC,-,TRBJ2-5,-,TRBV18
CASTRQGNTEAFF,TGTGCCAGCACCCGACAGGGTAACACTGAAGCTTTCTTT,TRBD1,TRBJ1-1,-,TRBV6-1
CASSGGQGSGNTIYF,TGTGCCAGCAGCGGAGGACAGGGCTCTGGAAACACCATATATTTT,TRBD1,TRBJ1-3,-,TRBV9
CASSRLGRQGTEAFF,TGCGCCAGCAGCCGGCTGGGCCGACAGGGCACTGAAGCTTTCTTT,TRBD1,TRBJ1-1,-,TRBV4-3